The 19 T cell receptor beta chains given below trace back to one sample, sequenced in a study of beta chain features in type 1 diabetes. General study results and limits: Moderately but significantly shorter TCRB CDR3s were found in Type 1 diabetes patients in all four CD4+ subsets.

Their antigens are not known. The authors reverse transcribed all of the isolated RNA, so sequencing captured expressed TCRB transcripts. Some clones are missing from TCRdb's copy, which holds only in-frame ones; the method was immunoSEQ multiplex PCR. The sample carries around 650,000 clones, under 15% recorded once. Specimen: naive CD4+ T cells from blood. These receptors all stem from a young man with type 1 diabetes.

The J gene is TRBJ2-3, the V gene TRBV2, with a tentative D call TRBD1 (5 bases). Deletions cut 4 bases from V and 2 bases from J, with 7 bases between. The CDR3 is 13 residues long. In germline, CDR1 is SNHLY, CDR2 FYNNEI. CDR3 sequence reads: CASSGGLTDTQYF. The CDR3 nucleotides are TGTGCCAGCAGTGGGGGCCTCACAGATACGCAGTATTTT.

This clone was recorded a few times. The V gene is TRBV18, the J gene TRBJ2-3, with D hard to call. From germline, CDR1 is KGHSH and CDR2 LQKENI. V was shortened by 5 bases and J by 0 bases, with 12 bases between the two germline ends. The CDR3 runs 15 residues. CDR3 sequence reads: CASSYDTSSTDTQYF. The CDR3 bases are TGTGCCAGCTCATATGACACATCTAGCACAGATACGCAGTATTTT.

This clone has more than one count but fewer than ten. This sequence joins TRBV19 and TRBJ1-5; 7 bases line up with TRBD1. CDR1 and CDR2 from the germline V gene are LNHDA and SQIVND (reference sequence). The V segment lost 4 bases and the J segment 6 bases; nucleotides outside the gene matches: 3. There are 13 residues in the CDR3. The CDR3 loop is CASSRTGVQPQHF. The CDR3 DNA follows: TGTGCCAGTAGTAGAACAGGGGTTCAGCCCCAGCATTTT.

This clone appeared a few times. J is TRBJ2-3 and V is TRBV10-3; 12 bases line up with TRBD1. Looked up from germline, CDR1 is ENHRY and CDR2 is SYGVKD. The V and J ends lost 7 bases and 1 base, in that order; junction bases with no gene match: 6. The CDR3 spans 16 residues. Here the CDR3 reads CAINPGQGARTDTQYF. Written as DNA, the CDR3 is TGTGCCATCAATCCGGGACAGGGGGCCCGCACAGATACGCAGTATTTT.

The V gene is TRBV13, the J gene TRBJ2-3; 9 bases fit TRBD2. This CDR3 contains 17 residues. The V gene end was trimmed by 5 bases and the J gene end by 6 bases; junction bases not matched to a gene: 15. Germline-derived CDR1 and CDR2 are PRHDT and FYEKMQ (reference sequence). The CDR3 region has the DNA TGTGCCAGCAGCGCCACAATGGGCGGGGGGGCCTCGGATACGCAGTATTTT. It translates to CASSATMGGGASDTQYF.

The V call is TRBV6-5, the J call TRBJ1-1, with a possible D match to TRBD1 (5 bases). V lost 8 bases and J 5 bases, leaving 15 bases between the germline ends. The CDR3 is 13 amino acids. Germline CDR1 MNHEY, CDR2 SVGAGI. CDR3 in amino acids: CASRGRGWTEAFF. For the CDR3, the DNA is TGTGCCAGCCGGGGGAGGGGTTGGACTGAAGCTTTCTTT.

In this sample, this clone turned up a few times. The J gene is TRBJ1-1, the V gene TRBV11-3, with 8 bases aligning to TRBD1. Germline loops: CDR1 SGHNT, CDR2 YENEEA. J was trimmed by 5 bases and V by 5 bases; bases with no gene match: 10. The CDR3 is 15 amino acids. The CDR3 reads CASSPVTGERTEAFF. The CDR3 coding sequence is TGTGCCAGCAGCCCGGTGACAGGGGAGAGGACTGAAGCTTTCTTT.

The chain couples TRBV12-5 to TRBJ1-5; D is uncertain. The length of the CDR3 is 13 residues. Between the trimmed V and J ends, which lost 2 bases and 3 bases, there was a span of 5 bases. Per germline, CDR1 LGHNT and CDR2 FRNRAP. DNA of the CDR3: TGTGCTAGTGGTTTGACTCACAATCAGCCCCAGCATTTT. Its translation: CASGLTHNQPQHF.

This chain joins TRBV5-1 and TRBJ2-2; D gene uncertain. Germline values: CDR1 SGHRS, CDR2 YFSETQ. This CDR3 region has 18 residues. The V end was cut by 1 base, the J end by 0 bases, with 16 bases between. CDR3: CASSLRPADMTNTGELFF. CDR3 coding DNA: TGCGCCAGCAGCTTGAGGCCGGCAGACATGACGAACACCGGGGAGCTGTTTTTT.

This clone was detected only a few times. V and J are TRBV7-9 and TRBJ2-3; 12 bases match TRBD1. The germline V gene has CDR1 SEHNR and CDR2 FQNEAQ (reference sequence). This CDR3 region has 16 residues. The ends lost 5 bases at V and 3 bases at J; junction bases unmatched: 6. The DNA of the CDR3 is TGTGCCAGCAGCCCGCGGGGACAGGGGGCAACAGATACGCAGTATTTT. Translation gives CASSPRGQGATDTQYF.

The chain carries TRBV5-1 and TRBJ2-1, with D perhaps matching TRBD1 (5 bases). Germline CDR1 and CDR2: SGHRS and YFSETQ. Trimming left V 1 base short and J 8 bases short, with 7 bases between. The CDR3 loop spans 12 amino acids. The CDR3 loop is CASSLIGDEQFF. The CDR3, as DNA: TGCGCCAGCAGCTTGATAGGGGATGAGCAGTTCTTC.

The CDR3 region is CASSLVTGTDTQYF. CDR3 sequence (DNA): TGTGCCAGCAGCTTAGTGACAGGCACAGATACGCAGTATTTT. This chain joins TRBV7-6 and TRBJ2-3; tentative D call: TRBD1 (5 bases). V lost 1 base and J 1 base, leaving 6 bases between the germline ends. From germline, CDR1 is SGHVS and CDR2 FNYEAQ. The CDR3 runs 14 residues.

In the case of this clone: Its ends do not fully match the called genes, so a read error is possible. Here the CDR3 DNA reads TGTGCCAGCAGGTACTCCGAGGAGACCCAGTACTTC. Translated: CASRYSEETQYF. The V call is TRBV6-5, the J call TRBJ2-5; no definite D call. Germline V CDR1 and CDR2: MNHEY, SVGAGI. The CDR3 length is 12 residues.

The chain employs TRBV29-1 and TRBJ2-3; no clear D. The V end lost 3 bases, the J end lost 4 bases, and 11 bases lay between the germline ends. There are 13 residues in the CDR3. CDR1 is SQVTM and CDR2 is ANQGSEA in the germline V gene. The CDR3 coding sequence is TGCAGCGTTGAGGCAGTGGCTGCAGATACGCAGTATTTT. It is translated as CSVEAVAADTQYF.

This chain connects TRBV5-1 to TRBJ2-7; no clear D. Germline V gene sequence: CDR1 SGHRS, CDR2 YFSETQ. V was clipped by 1 base and J by 5 bases, with 13 bases between them. The CDR3 has 14 residues. Written as DNA, the CDR3 is TGCGCCAGCAGCTTGAGGCAGGCCGTGGACGAGCAGTACTTC. This gives the protein CASSLRQAVDEQYF.

This clone was observed a handful of times. This chain links TRBV7-2 with TRBJ2-3, with D tentatively TRBD1 or TRBD2 (6 bases each). V lost 4 bases and J lost 1, with 15 bases in between. CDR3 length: 16 amino acids. The germline V gene encodes CDR1 SGHTA and CDR2 FQGNSA. CDR3 amino acids: CASSWGATGGTDTQYF. DNA of the CDR3: TGTGCCAGCAGCTGGGGGGCAACGGGAGGCACAGATACGCAGTATTTT.

A few counts support this clone. The chain combines TRBV5-1 with TRBJ1-5; D remains ambiguous. The CDR3 is 14 amino acids. Germline-derived CDR1 and CDR2 are SGHRS and YFSETQ. V was shortened by 4 bases and J by 2 bases, with 10 bases between the two germline ends. In DNA, the CDR3 is TGCGCCAGCAGCGATGGGAGGGGCAATCAGCCCCAGCATTTT. Encoded protein: CASSDGRGNQPQHF.

The rearrangement uses TRBV7-2 and TRBJ2-5; 7 bases align to TRBD2. Germline trimming cut 3 bases from V and 5 bases from J; bases unmatched to any gene: 9. The V gene's germline CDR1 is SGHTA and CDR2 FQGNSA. The CDR3 is 15 amino acids. The CDR3 sequence is CASSFVAGSGETQYF. For the CDR3, the DNA is TGTGCCAGCAGCTTCGTAGCGGGTTCGGGTGAGACCCAGTACTTC.

The chain links TRBV10-3 to TRBJ2-3; D may be TRBD1 (5 bases). V was trimmed by 5 bases and J by 7 bases, leaving 10 bases between them. The length of the CDR3 is 12 residues. Germline CDR1 ENHRY, CDR2 SYGVKD. For the CDR3, the DNA is TGTGCCATCAGTAAGACAGATCATACGCAGTATTTT. This codes for CAISKTDHTQYF.